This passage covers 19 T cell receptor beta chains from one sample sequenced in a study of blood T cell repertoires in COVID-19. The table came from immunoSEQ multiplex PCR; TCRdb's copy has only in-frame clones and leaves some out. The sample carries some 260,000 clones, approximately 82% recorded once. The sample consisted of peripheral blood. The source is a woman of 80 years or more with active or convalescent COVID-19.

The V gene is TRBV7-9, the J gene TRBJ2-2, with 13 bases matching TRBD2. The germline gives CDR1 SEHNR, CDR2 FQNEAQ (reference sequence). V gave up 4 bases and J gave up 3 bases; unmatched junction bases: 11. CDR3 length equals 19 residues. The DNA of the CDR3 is TGTGCCAGCAGCTCCCAATCGGGACTAGCGGGATTACACACCGGGGAGCTGTTTTTT. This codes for CASSSQSGLAGLHTGELFF.

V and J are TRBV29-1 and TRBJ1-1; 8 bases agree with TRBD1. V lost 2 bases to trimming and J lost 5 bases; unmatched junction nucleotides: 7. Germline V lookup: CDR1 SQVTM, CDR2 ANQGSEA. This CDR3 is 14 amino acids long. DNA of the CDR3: TGCAGCGTTGAACAGGGGGCGCATCGGACTGAAGCTTTCTTT. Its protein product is CSVEQGAHRTEAFF.

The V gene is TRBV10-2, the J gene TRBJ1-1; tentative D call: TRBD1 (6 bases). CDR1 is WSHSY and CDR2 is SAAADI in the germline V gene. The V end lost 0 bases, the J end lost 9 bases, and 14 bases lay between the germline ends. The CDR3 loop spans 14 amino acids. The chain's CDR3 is CASSESDRSSQAFF. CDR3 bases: TGCGCCAGCAGTGAGTCCGACAGGTCTTCCCAAGCTTTCTTT.

The CDR3 region has the DNA TGTGCCAGCAGTTTGGGCAGGACCTACGAGCAGTACTTC. Residues: CASSLGRTYEQYF. The genes are TRBV28 and TRBJ2-7, with no clear D. Germline V gene data show CDR1 as MDHEN and CDR2 as SYDVKM. The CDR3 has 13 amino acids. Trimming cost V 3 bases and J 2 bases, with 8 bases left between them.

CDR3 protein: CASSPLTNTEAFF. The CDR3 DNA is TGCGCCAGCAGCCCTCTCACAAACACTGAAGCTTTCTTT. The gene calls are TRBV5-1 and TRBJ1-1, with D hard to call. V shed 4 bases and J shed 2 bases, with 9 bases lying between them. The CDR3 consists of 13 residues. The V gene's germline CDR1 is SGHRS and CDR2 YFSETQ.

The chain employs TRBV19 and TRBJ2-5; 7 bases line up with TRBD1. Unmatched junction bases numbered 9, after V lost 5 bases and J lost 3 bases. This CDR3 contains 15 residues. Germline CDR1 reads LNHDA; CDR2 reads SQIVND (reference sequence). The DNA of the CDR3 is TGTGCCAGTAGTCTACGACAGGGCCCGGAAGAGACCCAGTACTTC. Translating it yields CASSLRQGPEETQYF.

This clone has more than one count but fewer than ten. The CDR3 DNA is TGTGCCAGCAGCCAAAAATCAGGGCTTGAAGCTTTCTTT. Protein: CASSQKSGLEAFF. The chain links TRBV7-9 to TRBJ1-1; a weak D match, TRBD1 (5 bases). The V gene lost 5 bases and the J gene lost 7 bases, with 14 bases spanning the gap. This CDR3 is built from 13 residues. Germline assignment: CDR1 SEHNR and CDR2 FQNEAQ (reference sequence).

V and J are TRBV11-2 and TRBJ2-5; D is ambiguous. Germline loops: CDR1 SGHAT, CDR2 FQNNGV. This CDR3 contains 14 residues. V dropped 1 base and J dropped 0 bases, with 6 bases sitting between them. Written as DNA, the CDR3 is TGTGCCAGCAGCTTAGCGGTTTACCAAGAGACCCAGTACTTC. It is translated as CASSLAVYQETQYF.

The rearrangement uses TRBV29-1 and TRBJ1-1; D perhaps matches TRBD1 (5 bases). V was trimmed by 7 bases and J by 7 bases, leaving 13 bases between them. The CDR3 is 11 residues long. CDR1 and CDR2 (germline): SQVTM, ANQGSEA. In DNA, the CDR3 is TGCAGCGCCAGCCAGGGTGTTGAAGCTTTCTTT. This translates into CSASQGVEAFF.

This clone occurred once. The CDR3 DNA reads as TGTGCCACCAGCAGAGAATCAGCCTACGAGCAGTACTTC. Translating gives CATSRESAYEQYF. This sequence joins TRBV15 and TRBJ2-7; no firm D call. Germline CDR1 reads LNHNV; CDR2 reads YYDKDF (reference sequence). The CDR3 is 13 residues long. The V gene lost 0 bases and the J gene lost 2 bases, with 5 bases spanning the gap. The entire variable domain, with the rest obtained from reference TRBV15 and TRBJ2-7, is as follows: DAMVIQNPRYQVTQFGKPVTLSCSQTLNHNVMYWYQQKSSQAPKLLFHYYDKDFNNEADTPDNFQSRRPNTSFCFLDIRSPGLGDTAMYLCATSRESAYEQYFGPGTRLTVT.

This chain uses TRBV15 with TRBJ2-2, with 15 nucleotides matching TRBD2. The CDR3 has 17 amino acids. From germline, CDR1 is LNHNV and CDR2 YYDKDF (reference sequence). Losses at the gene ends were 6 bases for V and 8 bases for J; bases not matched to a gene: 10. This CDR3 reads CATSDGWTSGRDGELFF. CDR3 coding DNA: TGTGCCACCAGTGACGGTTGGACTAGCGGGAGGGATGGGGAGCTGTTTTTT.

CDR3 residues: CASSPSTGGGGYTF. The CDR3 nucleotides are TGTGCCAGCTCACCATCGACAGGGGGGGGAGGCTACACCTTC. The chain recombines TRBV18 with TRBJ1-2; 9 nucleotides agree with TRBD1. The CDR3 spans 14 residues. CDR1 is KGHSH and CDR2 is LQKENI in the germline V gene. The ends lost 2 bases at V and 8 bases at J; junction bases unmatched: 6.

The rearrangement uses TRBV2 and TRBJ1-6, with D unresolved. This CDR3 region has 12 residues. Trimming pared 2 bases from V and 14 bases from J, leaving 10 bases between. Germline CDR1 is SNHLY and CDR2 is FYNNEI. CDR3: CASSEWALTLHF. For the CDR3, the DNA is TGTGCCAGCAGTGAATGGGCCCTCACCCTCCACTTT. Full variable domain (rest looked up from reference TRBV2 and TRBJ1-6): EPEVTQTPSHQVTQMGQEVILRCVPISNHLYFYWYRQILGQKVEFLVSFYNNEISEKSEIFDDQFSVERPDGSNFTLKIRSTKLEDSAMYFCASSEWALTLHFGNGTRLTVT.

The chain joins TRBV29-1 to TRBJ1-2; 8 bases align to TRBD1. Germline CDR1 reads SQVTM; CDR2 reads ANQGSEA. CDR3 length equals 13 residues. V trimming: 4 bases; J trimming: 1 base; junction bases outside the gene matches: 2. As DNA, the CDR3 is TGCAGCGTTGGGACAGGGATTAACTATGGCTACACCTTC. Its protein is CSVGTGINYGYTF.

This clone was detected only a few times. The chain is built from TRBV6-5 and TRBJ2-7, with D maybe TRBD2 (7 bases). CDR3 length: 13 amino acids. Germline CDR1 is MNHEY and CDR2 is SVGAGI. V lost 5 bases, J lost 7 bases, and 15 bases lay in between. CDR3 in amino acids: CASSLGGVDEQYF. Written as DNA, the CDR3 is TGTGCCAGCAGTCTAGGGGGGGTAGATGAGCAGTACTTC.

The CDR3 region has the DNA TGTGCCAGCAGCGTGGGACAGGGGCTGGGGCAGTACTTC. Translated: CASSVGQGLGQYF. The rearrangement uses TRBV5-4 and TRBJ2-7, with 10 bases aligning to TRBD1. The germline V gene encodes CDR1 SGHNT and CDR2 YYREEE (reference sequence). The CDR3 has 13 amino acids. The trim removed 4 bases at V and 9 bases at J, leaving 7 bases unmatched.

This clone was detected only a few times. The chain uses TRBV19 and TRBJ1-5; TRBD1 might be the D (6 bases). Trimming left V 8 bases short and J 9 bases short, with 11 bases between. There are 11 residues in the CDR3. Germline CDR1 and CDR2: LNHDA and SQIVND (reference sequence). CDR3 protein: CASGTGRPQHF. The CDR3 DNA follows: TGTGCCAGTGGAACAGGGCGGCCCCAGCATTTT.

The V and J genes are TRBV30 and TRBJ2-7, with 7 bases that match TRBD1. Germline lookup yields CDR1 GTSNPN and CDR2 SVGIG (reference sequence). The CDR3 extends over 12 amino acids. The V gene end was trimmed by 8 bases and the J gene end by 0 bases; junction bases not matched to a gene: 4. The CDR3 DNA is TGTGCCGGGACAGTAAGCTCCTACGAGCAGTACTTC. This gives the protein CAGTVSSYEQYF. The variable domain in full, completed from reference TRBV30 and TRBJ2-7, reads SQTIHQWPATLVQPVGSPLSLECTVEGTSNPNLYWYRQAAGRGLQLLFYSVGIGQISSEVPQNLSASRPQDRQFILSSKKLLLSDSGFYLCAGTVSSYEQYFGPGTRLTVT.

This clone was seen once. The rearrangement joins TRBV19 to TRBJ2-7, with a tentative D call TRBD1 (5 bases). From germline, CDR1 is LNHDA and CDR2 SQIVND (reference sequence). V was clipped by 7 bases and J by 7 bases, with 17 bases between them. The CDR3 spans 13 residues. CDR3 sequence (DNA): TGTGCCAGTATGGGCCAGGGAAAGAAAGAGCAGTACTTC. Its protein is CASMGQGKKEQYF.